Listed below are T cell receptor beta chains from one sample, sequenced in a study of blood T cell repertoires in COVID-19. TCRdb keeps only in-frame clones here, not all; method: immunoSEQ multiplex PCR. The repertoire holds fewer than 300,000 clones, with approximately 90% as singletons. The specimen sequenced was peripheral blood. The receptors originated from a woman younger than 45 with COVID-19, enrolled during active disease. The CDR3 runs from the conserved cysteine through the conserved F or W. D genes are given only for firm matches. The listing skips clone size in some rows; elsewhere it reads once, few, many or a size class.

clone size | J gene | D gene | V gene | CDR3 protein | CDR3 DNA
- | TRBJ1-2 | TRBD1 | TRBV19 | CASSIDYGQVGVGYTF | TGTGCCAGTAGTATAGACTACGGACAGGTCGGTGTTGGCTACACCTTC
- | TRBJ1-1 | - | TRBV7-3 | CASSLIKAGNTEAFF | TGTGCCAGCAGCTTAATAAAGGCAGGTAACACTGAAGCTTTCTTT
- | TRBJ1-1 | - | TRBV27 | CASSPHRDRDTEAFF | TGTGCCAGCAGTCCCCACAGGGATAGGGACACTGAAGCTTTCTTT
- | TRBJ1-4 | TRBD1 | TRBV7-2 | CASSLVGQSNEKLFF | TGTGCCAGCAGCTTAGTGGGACAGAGTAATGAAAAACTGTTTTTT
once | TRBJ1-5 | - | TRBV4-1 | CASSQTGNQPQHF | TGCGCCAGCAGCCAAACAGGTAATCAGCCCCAGCATTTT
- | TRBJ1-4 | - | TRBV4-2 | CASSSRVEKLFF | TGTGCCAGCAGCTCCCGAGTTGAAAAACTGTTTTTT
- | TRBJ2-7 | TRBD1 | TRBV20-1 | CSARSGGEQYF | TGCAGTGCTAGGTCAGGGGGCGAGCAGTACTTC
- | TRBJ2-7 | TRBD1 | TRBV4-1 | CASSPGQGLSYEQYF | TGCGCCAGCAGTCCGGGACAGGGACTTTCCTACGAGCAGTACTTC
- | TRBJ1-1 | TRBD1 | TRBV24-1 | CATSDPRDRGLVTEAFF | TGTGCCACCAGTGATCCCCGGGACAGGGGGCTGGTCACTGAAGCTTTCTTT
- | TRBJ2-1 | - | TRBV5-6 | CASSFFWGPINEQFF | TGTGCCAGCAGCTTCTTCTGGGGGCCGATCAATGAGCAGTTCTTC
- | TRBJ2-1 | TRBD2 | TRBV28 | CASSLFETSGSGNEQFF | TGTGCCAGCAGTTTATTTGAGACTAGCGGGTCCGGCAATGAGCAGTTCTTC
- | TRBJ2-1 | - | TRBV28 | CASSLDSYNEQFF | TGTGCCAGCAGTCTCGACAGCTACAATGAGCAGTTCTTC
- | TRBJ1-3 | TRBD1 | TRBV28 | CASKGQEWPGNTIYF | TGTGCCAGCAAGGGACAGGAATGGCCTGGAAACACCATATATTTT
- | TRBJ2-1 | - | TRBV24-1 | CATRAGWGPNNEQFF | TGTGCCACCCGGGCCGGGTGGGGCCCTAACAATGAGCAGTTCTTC
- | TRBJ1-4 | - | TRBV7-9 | CASSLVLSNEKLFF | TGTGCCAGCAGCTTAGTTCTATCTAATGAAAAACTGTTTTTT
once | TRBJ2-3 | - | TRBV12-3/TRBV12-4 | CASSSVDTQYF | TGTGCCAGCAGTTCTGTAGATACGCAGTATTTT
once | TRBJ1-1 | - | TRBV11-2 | CASSFVGTEAFF | TGTGCCAGCAGCTTCGTCGGCACTGAAGCTTTCTTT
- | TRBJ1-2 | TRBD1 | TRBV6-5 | CASSYSTGGRNGYTF | TGTGCCAGCAGTTACTCGACAGGGGGAAGGAACGGCTACACCTTC
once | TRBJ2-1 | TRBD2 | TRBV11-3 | CASSQRATSGNNEQFF | TGTGCCAGCAGCCAAAGGGCGACTAGCGGGAACAATGAGCAGTTCTTC
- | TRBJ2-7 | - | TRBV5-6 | CASSALMPDFATYEQYF | TGTGCCAGCAGCGCACTAATGCCGGACTTTGCAACCTACGAGCAGTACTTC
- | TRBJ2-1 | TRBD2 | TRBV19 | CASSARLAGEQFF | TGTGCCAGTAGTGCCAGACTAGCGGGAGAGCAGTTCTTC
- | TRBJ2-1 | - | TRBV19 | CASSGAGFYNEQFF | TGTGCCAGTAGTGGCGCGGGATTCTACAATGAGCAGTTCTTC
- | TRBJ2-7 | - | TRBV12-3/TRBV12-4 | CASSLASEDEQYF | TGTGCCAGCAGTTTAGCCTCGGAGGACGAGCAGTACTTC
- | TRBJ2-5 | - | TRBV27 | CASSPIGYRGGQETQYF | TGTGCCAGCAGCCCCATCGGATACAGGGGAGGTCAAGAGACCCAGTACTTC
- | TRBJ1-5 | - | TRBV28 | CASTPPGRFQPQHF | TGTGCCAGCACCCCCCCCGGCAGGTTTCAGCCCCAGCATTTT
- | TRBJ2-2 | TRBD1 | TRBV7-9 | CAISGTGFTGELFF | TGTGCCATCTCAGGGACAGGGTTCACCGGGGAGCTGTTTTTT
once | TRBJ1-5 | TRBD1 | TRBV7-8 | CASSPRDRETYSNQPQHF | TGTGCCAGCAGCCCGCGGGACAGGGAGACTTATAGCAATCAGCCCCAGCATTTT
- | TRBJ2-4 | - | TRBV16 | CASSQGGNIQYF | TGTGCCAGCAGCCAAGGGGGGAACATTCAGTACTTC
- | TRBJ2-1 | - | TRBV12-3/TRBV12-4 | CASSSGRDEQFF | TGTGCCAGCAGTTCCGGGAGAGATGAGCAGTTCTTC
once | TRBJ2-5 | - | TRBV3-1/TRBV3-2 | CASSRGGGGIQETQYF | TGTGCCAGCAGCCGCGGAGGTGGGGGGATCCAAGAGACCCAGTACTTC
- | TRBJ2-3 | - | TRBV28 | CASTLKRRFTDTQYF | TGTGCCAGCACCCTAAAGCGCAGATTCACAGATACGCAGTATTTT
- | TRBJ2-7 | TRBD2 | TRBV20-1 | CSASSLAGGRNDEQYF | TGCAGTGCGAGTTCCCTAGCGGGAGGAAGGAACGACGAGCAGTACTTC
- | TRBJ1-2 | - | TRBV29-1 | CSVDEGEAYGYTF | TGCAGCGTTGATGAGGGAGAAGCCTATGGCTACACCTTC
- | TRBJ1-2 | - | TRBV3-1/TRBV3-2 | CASSQGAIYGYTF | TGTGCCAGCAGCCAGGGGGCTATCTATGGCTACACCTTC
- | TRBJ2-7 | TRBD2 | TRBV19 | CASSPPGRNYEQYF | TGTGCCAGTAGCCCTCCCGGGAGGAACTACGAGCAGTACTTC
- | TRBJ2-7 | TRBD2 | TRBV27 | CASRLTTSGSYEQYF | TGTGCCAGCAGACTTACGACTAGCGGATCCTACGAGCAGTACTTC
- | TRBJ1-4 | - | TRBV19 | CASRPLPGTTNEKLFF | TGTGCCAGCCGACCATTGCCCGGGACAACTAATGAAAAACTGTTTTTT
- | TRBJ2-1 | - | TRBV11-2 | CASSSLAAEQFF | TGTGCCAGCAGCTCCTTAGCGGCTGAGCAGTTCTTC
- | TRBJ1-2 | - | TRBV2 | CASIAWQGNYGYTF | TGTGCCAGCATTGCGTGGCAGGGGAACTATGGCTACACCTTC
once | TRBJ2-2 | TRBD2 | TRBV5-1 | CASSSGLAGVSYTGELFF | TGCGCCAGCAGCTCGGGACTAGCGGGAGTATCATACACCGGGGAGCTGTTTTTT
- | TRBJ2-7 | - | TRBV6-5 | CASIPDNSYEQYF | TGTGCCAGCATCCCCGACAACTCCTACGAGCAGTACTTC
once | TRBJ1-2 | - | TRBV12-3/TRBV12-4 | CASSPGYGYTF | TGTGCCAGCAGTCCGGGCTATGGCTACACCTTC
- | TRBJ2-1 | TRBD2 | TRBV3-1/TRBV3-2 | CASSQGGSTYNEQFF | TGTGCCAGCAGCCAAGGCGGGAGCACCTACAATGAGCAGTTCTTC